Listed below are T cell receptor beta chains from one sample, sequenced in a study of glioma-infiltrating T cells after dendritic cell vaccination. Using immunoSEQ multiplex PCR, the repertoire was profiled, and TCRdb retains in-frame clones only, with some absent. This sample carries about 92,000 clones, 85% to 90% of them seen once, and the ten largest clones take 15% to 18%. Sequencing was performed on blood, taken before dendritic cell vaccination. The receptors were gathered from a human donor with glioblastoma. Each CDR3 is given with its conserved first and last residue. A D gene is named only where the DNA matches it firmly. Rows give clone size only sometimes, using once, few, many, or a class for an expanded clone.

d_call: TRBD2; cdr3_length: 18; v_call: TRBV2; clone_size: NA; j_call: TRBJ2-3; cdr3_nt: TGTGCCAGCAGTGCGAGGGTAGCGGGTTCTCCTAGCACAGATACGCAGTATTTT; cdr3_aa: CASSARVAGSPSTDTQYF
d_call: NA; cdr3_length: 15; v_call: TRBV11-2; clone_size: NA; j_call: TRBJ2-1; cdr3_nt: TGTGCCAGCAGCTTAGCGGGAGACCCTCCCAATGAGCAGTTCTTC; cdr3_aa: CASSLAGDPPNEQFF
d_call: NA; cdr3_length: 14; v_call: TRBV28; clone_size: NA; j_call: TRBJ1-2; cdr3_nt: TGTGCCAGCAGCCTCGGTCCCCGGAACTATGGCTACACCTTC; cdr3_aa: CASSLGPRNYGYTF
d_call: TRBD2; cdr3_length: 13; v_call: TRBV28; clone_size: NA; j_call: TRBJ2-7; cdr3_nt: TGTGCCAGCAGTTCCGGACTAGGCTACGAGCAGTACTTC; cdr3_aa: CASSSGLGYEQYF
d_call: NA; cdr3_length: 16; v_call: TRBV5-1; clone_size: NA; j_call: TRBJ2-6; cdr3_nt: TGCGCCAGCCGGGGTCAGCTAACGTCTGGGGCCAACGTCCTGACTTTC; cdr3_aa: CASRGQLTSGANVLTF
d_call: TRBD1; cdr3_length: 14; v_call: TRBV5-4; clone_size: NA; j_call: TRBJ2-7; cdr3_nt: TGTGCCAGCAGCACAGGGGATCGGGGCTACGAGCAGTACTTC; cdr3_aa: CASSTGDRGYEQYF
d_call: TRBD2; cdr3_length: 18; v_call: TRBV13; clone_size: NA; j_call: TRBJ2-1; cdr3_nt: TGTGCCAGCAGCTTAGGAAGACTAGCCGCGAGCTCCTACAATGAGCAGTTCTTC; cdr3_aa: CASSLGRLAASSYNEQFF
d_call: NA; cdr3_length: 15; v_call: TRBV9; clone_size: few; j_call: TRBJ2-3; cdr3_nt: TGTGCCAGCAGCGTATCGGAGCGGAGCACAGATACGCAGTATTTT; cdr3_aa: CASSVSERSTDTQYF
d_call: NA; cdr3_length: 13; v_call: TRBV18; clone_size: NA; j_call: TRBJ1-5; cdr3_nt: TGTGCCAGCTCACCCCAGGGCCATCAGCCCCAGCATTTT; cdr3_aa: CASSPQGHQPQHF
d_call: NA; cdr3_length: 14; v_call: TRBV18; clone_size: once; j_call: TRBJ2-7; cdr3_nt: TGTGCCAGCTCACCAACAGGGTCCCTTTACGAGCAGTACTTC; cdr3_aa: CASSPTGSLYEQYF
d_call: TRBD2; cdr3_length: 15; v_call: TRBV19; clone_size: NA; j_call: TRBJ2-5; cdr3_nt: TGTGCCAGTAGTATGGTAGCGGGTAGCCAAGAGACCCAGTACTTC; cdr3_aa: CASSMVAGSQETQYF
d_call: TRBD1; cdr3_length: 15; v_call: TRBV6-1; clone_size: NA; j_call: TRBJ2-7; cdr3_nt: TGTGCCAGCAACTGGGACAGGTTAAAATCCTACGAGCAGTACTTC; cdr3_aa: CASNWDRLKSYEQYF
d_call: TRBD1; cdr3_length: 14; v_call: TRBV14; clone_size: NA; j_call: TRBJ2-7; cdr3_nt: TGTGCCAGCAGCCAATATGGGGACAGCCTTGGGCAGTACTTC; cdr3_aa: CASSQYGDSLGQYF
d_call: TRBD2; cdr3_length: 15; v_call: TRBV6-6; clone_size: NA; j_call: TRBJ2-7; cdr3_nt: TGTGCCAGCAAACCAAGTAGCGGGCCTACCTACGAGCAGTACTTC; cdr3_aa: CASKPSSGPTYEQYF
d_call: NA; cdr3_length: 14; v_call: TRBV19; clone_size: NA; j_call: TRBJ1-1; cdr3_nt: TGTGCCAGTACCTCAGGGTCAGGGATCACTGAAGCTTTCTTT; cdr3_aa: CASTSGSGITEAFF
d_call: TRBD2; cdr3_length: 16; v_call: TRBV6-1; clone_size: NA; j_call: TRBJ2-2; cdr3_nt: TGTGCCAGCAGTGGACTAGCGGGAGGACTTCCCGGGGAGCTGTTTTTT; cdr3_aa: CASSGLAGGLPGELFF
d_call: NA; cdr3_length: 14; v_call: TRBV6-5; clone_size: NA; j_call: TRBJ1-5; cdr3_nt: TGTGCCAGCAACCCCTGGCAAAGCAATCAGCCCCAGCATTTT; cdr3_aa: CASNPWQSNQPQHF
d_call: NA; cdr3_length: 11; v_call: TRBV6-6; clone_size: NA; j_call: TRBJ2-1; cdr3_nt: TGTGCCAGCAGTTACACCGGTGAGCAGTTCTTC; cdr3_aa: CASSYTGEQFF
d_call: NA; cdr3_length: 13; v_call: TRBV14; clone_size: NA; j_call: TRBJ2-7; cdr3_nt: TGTGCCAGCAGCCAATCCATTACGGGGGAGCAGTACTTC; cdr3_aa: CASSQSITGEQYF
d_call: TRBD2; cdr3_length: 16; v_call: TRBV15; clone_size: NA; j_call: TRBJ2-1; cdr3_nt: TGTGCCACCAGCAGAGATCAAGCTAGCGGGAGACATGAGCAGTTCTTC; cdr3_aa: CATSRDQASGRHEQFF
d_call: TRBD1; cdr3_length: 17; v_call: TRBV30; clone_size: NA; j_call: TRBJ1-6; cdr3_nt: TGTGCCTGGAGTGTAGGGAGGACAGGGAGACTCAATTCACCCCTCCACTTT; cdr3_aa: CAWSVGRTGRLNSPLHF
d_call: NA; cdr3_length: 12; v_call: TRBV9; clone_size: NA; j_call: TRBJ2-3; cdr3_nt: TGTGCCAGCAGCGCTTACACAGATACGCAGTATTTT; cdr3_aa: CASSAYTDTQYF
d_call: NA; cdr3_length: 16; v_call: TRBV6-5; clone_size: NA; j_call: TRBJ1-1; cdr3_nt: TGTGCCAGCAGTTTAGGTTATGGACAGAAGAACACTGAAGCTTTCTTT; cdr3_aa: CASSLGYGQKNTEAFF
d_call: NA; cdr3_length: 14; v_call: TRBV7-6; clone_size: NA; j_call: TRBJ2-7; cdr3_nt: TGTGCCAGCAGCTTAAGCGGGTCCAGATACGAGCAGTACTTC; cdr3_aa: CASSLSGSRYEQYF
d_call: TRBD2; cdr3_length: 19; v_call: TRBV15; clone_size: NA; j_call: TRBJ2-3; cdr3_nt: TGTGCCACCAGCAGCCCGTCTGGGACTAGCGGGGCGGAGGCAGATACGCAGTATTTT; cdr3_aa: CATSSPSGTSGAEADTQYF
d_call: NA; cdr3_length: 15; v_call: TRBV7-9; clone_size: NA; j_call: TRBJ1-5; cdr3_nt: TGTGCCAGCAGCACCAGAGACTATAGCAATCAGCCCCAGCATTTT; cdr3_aa: CASSTRDYSNQPQHF
d_call: NA; cdr3_length: 13; v_call: TRBV5-1; clone_size: NA; j_call: TRBJ1-4; cdr3_nt: TGCGCCAGCAGCGGCCTCCCTAATGAAAAACTGTTTTTT; cdr3_aa: CASSGLPNEKLFF
d_call: NA; cdr3_length: 15; v_call: TRBV6-4; clone_size: NA; j_call: TRBJ2-1; cdr3_nt: TGTGCCAGCAGTGACAGTCAGGGGAACTACAATGAGCAGTTCTTC; cdr3_aa: CASSDSQGNYNEQFF
d_call: TRBD1; cdr3_length: 17; v_call: TRBV18; clone_size: NA; j_call: TRBJ2-1; cdr3_nt: TGTGCCAGCTCACCAGACGCGGCAGGACAGGGCCACAATGAGCAGTTCTTC; cdr3_aa: CASSPDAAGQGHNEQFF
d_call: NA; cdr3_length: 16; v_call: TRBV6-1; clone_size: once; j_call: TRBJ1-4; cdr3_nt: TGTGCCAGCAGTGAGTGGGCTGGGGCTGATAATGAAAAACTGTTTTTT; cdr3_aa: CASSEWAGADNEKLFF
d_call: NA; cdr3_length: 14; v_call: TRBV27; clone_size: NA; j_call: TRBJ1-2; cdr3_nt: TGTGCCAGCAGTGATAGAGGCTCTAACTATGGCTACACCTTC; cdr3_aa: CASSDRGSNYGYTF
d_call: TRBD1; cdr3_length: 15; v_call: TRBV6-5; clone_size: NA; j_call: TRBJ2-3; cdr3_nt: TGTGCCAGCAGTCCCGGGACAGGGGGCACAGATACGCAGTATTTT; cdr3_aa: CASSPGTGGTDTQYF
d_call: NA; cdr3_length: 14; v_call: TRBV19; clone_size: NA; j_call: TRBJ2-3; cdr3_nt: TGTGCCAGTAGTCGGTCCCTTGGGCCAGATACGCAGTATTTT; cdr3_aa: CASSRSLGPDTQYF
d_call: NA; cdr3_length: 15; v_call: TRBV27; clone_size: NA; j_call: TRBJ2-7; cdr3_nt: TGTGCCAGCAGTCCCACAGGGGGGGTATCCTACGAGCAGTACTTC; cdr3_aa: CASSPTGGVSYEQYF
d_call: TRBD2; cdr3_length: 16; v_call: TRBV19; clone_size: NA; j_call: TRBJ2-2; cdr3_nt: TGTGCCAGTAGTATAGGGGCTAGCGGGAGGATCGGGGAGCTGTTTTTT; cdr3_aa: CASSIGASGRIGELFF
d_call: TRBD1; cdr3_length: 14; v_call: TRBV19; clone_size: NA; j_call: TRBJ1-1; cdr3_nt: TGTGCCAGTAGTATAGGACAGGGTGGGCCTGAAGCTTTCTTT; cdr3_aa: CASSIGQGGPEAFF
d_call: TRBD1; cdr3_length: 13; v_call: TRBV7-2; clone_size: NA; j_call: TRBJ2-7; cdr3_nt: TGTGCCAGTCGAGGACAGGGGGCCCACGAGCAGTACTTC; cdr3_aa: CASRGQGAHEQYF
d_call: NA; cdr3_length: 16; v_call: TRBV5-6; clone_size: NA; j_call: TRBJ2-1; cdr3_nt: TGTGCCAGCAGCCCTCGGGTATCTCCGAAATACAATGAGCAGTTCTTC; cdr3_aa: CASSPRVSPKYNEQFF
d_call: NA; cdr3_length: 14; v_call: TRBV5-5; clone_size: NA; j_call: TRBJ1-2; cdr3_nt: TGTGCCAGCAGCTTGGTGGCTTCTAACTATGGCTACACCTTC; cdr3_aa: CASSLVASNYGYTF
d_call: NA; cdr3_length: 13; v_call: TRBV27; clone_size: NA; j_call: TRBJ2-2; cdr3_nt: TGTGCCAGCAGTTACAGGGACACCGGGGAGCTGTTTTTT; cdr3_aa: CASSYRDTGELFF
d_call: NA; cdr3_length: 11; v_call: TRBV20-1; clone_size: once; j_call: TRBJ2-1; cdr3_nt: TGCAGTGCCCCCGGAGGGAATGAGCAGTTCTTC; cdr3_aa: CSAPGGNEQFF
d_call: TRBD2; cdr3_length: 18; v_call: TRBV11-2; clone_size: NA; j_call: TRBJ2-7; cdr3_nt: TGTGCCAGCAGCTTCGCCATCGGTCTTAGCGGGAGGCCTTACGAGCAGTACTTC; cdr3_aa: CASSFAIGLSGRPYEQYF
d_call: NA; cdr3_length: 15; v_call: TRBV4-3; clone_size: few; j_call: TRBJ2-1; cdr3_nt: TGCGCCAGCAGCCAAGATAACGGACGGGGCAATGAGCAGTTCTTC; cdr3_aa: CASSQDNGRGNEQFF
d_call: TRBD1; cdr3_length: 22; v_call: TRBV7-6; clone_size: NA; j_call: TRBJ2-6; cdr3_nt: TGTGCCAGCAGCTTAGACCCTATTTACAGGGGGCCAACCCTCTCTGGGGCCAACGTCCTGACTTTC; cdr3_aa: CASSLDPIYRGPTLSGANVLTF
d_call: TRBD2; cdr3_length: 16; v_call: TRBV2; clone_size: NA; j_call: TRBJ2-5; cdr3_nt: TGTGCCAGCAGGGGAACTAGCGGGGGGCGCGGGGAGACCCAGTACTTC; cdr3_aa: CASRGTSGGRGETQYF
d_call: TRBD1; cdr3_length: 12; v_call: TRBV5-6; clone_size: NA; j_call: TRBJ1-4; cdr3_nt: TGTGCCAGCAGCGTGGGACAGGGGGAACTGTTTTTT; cdr3_aa: CASSVGQGELFF
d_call: NA; cdr3_length: 16; v_call: TRBV9; clone_size: NA; j_call: TRBJ1-1; cdr3_nt: TGTGCCAGCAGCGCCCAAATACAGAGCATGAACACTGAAGCTTTCTTT; cdr3_aa: CASSAQIQSMNTEAFF
d_call: NA; cdr3_length: 15; v_call: TRBV9; clone_size: NA; j_call: TRBJ1-3; cdr3_nt: TGTGCCAGCAGCCGGGGAGGGGACTCTGGAAACACCATATATTTT; cdr3_aa: CASSRGGDSGNTIYF